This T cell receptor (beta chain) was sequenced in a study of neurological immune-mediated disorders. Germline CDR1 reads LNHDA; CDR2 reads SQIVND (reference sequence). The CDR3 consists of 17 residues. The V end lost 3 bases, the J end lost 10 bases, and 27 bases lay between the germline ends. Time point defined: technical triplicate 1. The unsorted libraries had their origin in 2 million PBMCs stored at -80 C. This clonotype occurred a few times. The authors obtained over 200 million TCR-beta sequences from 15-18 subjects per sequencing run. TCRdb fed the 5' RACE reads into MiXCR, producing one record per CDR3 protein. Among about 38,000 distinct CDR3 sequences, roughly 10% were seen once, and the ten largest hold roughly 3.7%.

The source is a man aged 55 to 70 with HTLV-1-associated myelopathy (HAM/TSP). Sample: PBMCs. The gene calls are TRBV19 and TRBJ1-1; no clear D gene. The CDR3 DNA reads TGTGCCAGTAGTATCGCCGGGATCCTTAAAAATCCCGGAGGAGCTTTCTTT. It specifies CASSIAGILKNPGGAFF.